The entry that follows covers one TCR beta chain sequence. This clonotype occurred many times. There is no known antigen for this receptor. Base qualities were left out, and no much larger clone turns up one base away. V and J are truncated by 5 bases and 4 bases respectively, leaving an intervening sequence of 14 bases. Measured from the cysteine to the phenylalanine, the CDR3 is 15 residues long. The CDR3 DNA has 45 bases and is translated from base 1. CDR1 SGHAT and CDR2 FQNNGV are derived from the germline V gene. This sample is drawn from a study of CD8 T cells in ankylosing spondylitis (dated 2017 in TCRdb). Some background on the complete study: The study profiled T cell receptor beta repertoires in healthy donors and ankylosing spondylitis patients to find disease-linked TCR variants. The full study cohort comprised around 25 ankylosing spondylitis patients and 85 to 120 healthy donors. Peripheral blood was sampled, and synovial fluid was also collected from ankylosing spondylitis patients. The paper as a whole reports these results and caveats: Some motif variants had previously been reported in the synovial fluid and blood of reactive arthritis patients, which suggests shared mechanisms of disease initiation. Significant enrichment of the disease-linked clones was reported in matched synovial fluid samples from ankylosing spondylitis patients. A TCR beta motif made up of fewer than 10 highly homologous amino acid variants appeared to be characteristic of blood from ankylosing spondylitis patients. The disease-linked clones showed a CD8+ phenotype and occurred at relatively low frequencies in peripheral blood.

The run used an Illumina HiSeq 2500. TCR beta libraries were prepared by quantitative 5'-RACE with molecular barcodes. The source study handled its data this way. Disease-linked TCR variants were identified with a new computational method built on a probabilistic model of VDJ rearrangement. Using fastp trimming at Q25 and MiXCR clonotype assembly, TCRdb reanalyzed the public sequencing data and kept in-frame beta chains. A single entry per CDR3 protein holds the most common genes and DNA from its merged rows. TCRdb's processing, not the study's, gives the V and J calls here. This sample is represented by more than 250,000 distinct CDR3 sequences; roughly 8% of them were singletons. More than 12% of the sample lies in the top ten.

The sequence is built from TRBV11-2 and TRBJ1-4, and TRBD1 may be the D gene, going by 5 matching bases. This sequence was found in a male donor with ankylosing spondylitis. The sample was blood, either unsorted or a sorted T cell fraction (not recorded which). The CDR3 reads CASSISGTFNEKLFF. The DNA reads TGTGCCAGCAGCATAAGCGGGACCTTTAATGAAAAACTGTTTTTT.